The 17 T cell receptor beta chains given below trace back to one sample, sequenced in a study of blood T cell repertoires in COVID-19. The protocol was immunoSEQ multiplex PCR, while the TCRdb copy is restricted to in-frame clones and leaves out a portion. Among tens of thousands of clones listed, roughly 80% were seen once. Sequences were obtained from peripheral blood. These receptors all come from a human donor in a cohort sampled during active COVID-19.

With respect to this clone: The sample contains more than one DNA sequence encoding this CDR3. The chain combines TRBV7-2 with TRBJ2-1, with 12 bases fitting TRBD2. The CDR3 totals 14 residues. The ends lost 6 bases at V and 8 bases at J; junction bases unmatched: 5. CDR1 is SGHTA, CDR2 FQGNSA, per germline. The CDR3 bases are TGTGCCAGCAGTCTAGCGGGAGGGCCGGATGAGCAGTTCTTC. This codes for CASSLAGGPDEQFF. Looking up the rest from reference TRBV7-2 and TRBJ2-1 gives the full variable domain: GAGVSQSPSNKVTEKGKDVELRCDPISGHTALYWYRQSLGQGLEFLIYFQGNSAPDKSGLPSDRFSAERTGGSVSTLTIQRTQQEDSAVYLCASSLAGGPDEQFFGPGTRLTVL.

J is TRBJ2-5 and V is TRBV2, with 10 positions matching TRBD1. The germline V gene has CDR1 SNHLY and CDR2 FYNNEI. Trimming at V came to 5 bases and at J to 7 bases, leaving 7 bases not matched to a gene. The CDR3 loop spans 14 amino acids. The CDR3 region has the DNA TGTGCCAGCAGTCCGAGACAGGGGGCTGGGACCCAGTACTTC. Its translation is CASSPRQGAGTQYF.

This clone has more than one count but fewer than ten. The chain couples TRBV27 to TRBJ2-1; 8 bases fit TRBD1. V was pared by 6 bases and J by 4 bases, with 11 bases of the junction left unmatched. Germline lookup yields CDR1 MNHEY and CDR2 SMNVEV (reference sequence). CDR3 length: 16 residues. The CDR3 sequence: CASSTAGTGGYNEQFF. The CDR3 nucleotides are TGTGCCAGCAGCACAGCCGGGACAGGAGGATACAATGAGCAGTTCTTC.

There are a few counts of this clone. The rearrangement uses TRBV28 and TRBJ2-5, with TRBD2 matching over 7 bases. CDR1 and CDR2 (germline): MDHEN, SYDVKM. The V gene end was trimmed by 4 bases and the J gene end by 3 bases; junction bases not matched to a gene: 14. This CDR3 region has 17 residues. For the CDR3, the DNA is TGTGCCAGCAGTTCGGAGGGAGGGCCGTGGCCAGAAGAGACCCAGTACTTC. Translated, it gives CASSSEGGPWPEETQYF. The variable domain in full, with the rest retrieved from reference TRBV28 and TRBJ2-5, is DVKVTQSSRYLVKRTGEKVFLECVQDMDHENMFWYRQDPGLGLRLIYFSYDVKMKEKGDIPEGYSVSREKKERFSLILESASTNQTSMYLCASSSEGGPWPEETQYFGPGTRLLVL.

The table lists this clone with a few counts. The V gene is TRBV19, the J gene TRBJ1-2; TRBD1 matches 8 bases. CDR3 length: 15 residues. The J segment lost 2 bases and the V segment lost 2 bases, leaving 4 bases of the junction unmatched. The germline V gene encodes CDR1 LNHDA and CDR2 SQIVND (reference sequence). The CDR3 loop is CASSISQGANYGYTF. CDR3 in DNA: TGTGCCAGTAGTATAAGTCAGGGGGCGAACTATGGCTACACCTTC.

This rearrangement joins TRBV25-1 to TRBJ2-3; 11 nucleotides line up with TRBD2. The junction had 8 bases not matched to a gene; V was cut back by 5 bases and J by 4 bases. CDR1 and CDR2 (germline): MGHDK, SYGVNS. The CDR3 loop spans 16 amino acids. The CDR3 coding sequence is TGTGCCAGCAGTAGAGATAGCGGGAGGGCCCCAGATACGCAGTATTTT. Residues: CASSRDSGRAPDTQYF. The variable domain in full, completed from reference TRBV25-1 and TRBJ2-3, reads EADIYQTPRYLVIGTGKKITLECSQTMGHDKMYWYQQDPGMELHLIHYSYGVNSTEKGDLSSESTVSRIRTEHFPLTLESARPSHTSQYLCASSRDSGRAPDTQYFGPGTRLTVL.

The gene calls are TRBV12-3 or TRBV12-4 and TRBJ1-5; D gene uncertain. V lost 1 base and J 9 bases, leaving 10 bases between the germline ends. The CDR3 extends over 13 amino acids. In nucleotides, the CDR3 is TGTGCCAGCAGTTTAGGAGGGAAATCGCCCCAGCATTTT. It encodes CASSLGGKSPQHF.

The chain employs TRBV7-9 and TRBJ1-2; 7 positions match TRBD1. CDR1 SEHNR and CDR2 FQNEAQ come from the germline V gene (reference sequence). The CDR3 runs to 15 residues. Trimming removed 5 bases from V and 4 bases from J; junction bases left unmatched: 10. CDR3 nucleotide sequence: TGTGCCAGCAGCCCTGCAGGGGGAGAGGTCTATGGCTACACCTTC. Amino acid sequence: CASSPAGGEVYGYTF.

The J gene is TRBJ2-3, the V gene TRBV6-5, with D unclear. Deletions cut 6 bases from V and 1 base from J, with 8 bases between. Germline V gene lookup returns CDR1 MNHEY and CDR2 SVGAGI. The CDR3 runs 13 residues. Here the CDR3 DNA reads TGTGCCAGCAGACGGGTAGGCACAGATACGCAGTATTTT. This translates into CASRRVGTDTQYF.

CDR3 sequence reads: CASSPPVGAGTDTQYF. DNA of the CDR3: TGTGCCAGCAGCCCCCCGGTAGGGGCCGGGACAGATACGCAGTATTTT. The chain combines TRBV6-6 with TRBJ2-3, with a tentative D call TRBD1 (5 bases). The CDR3 totals 16 residues. V lost 6 bases to trimming and J lost 3 bases, with 19 bases between them. Germline-derived CDR1 and CDR2 are MNHNY and SVGAGI (reference sequence).

This clone was counted a single time. For the CDR3, the DNA is TGTGCCTGGAGTGCGACCACAGGGGGCAATGGCTACACCTTC. Its translation is CAWSATTGGNGYTF. The rearrangement joins TRBV30 to TRBJ1-2, with 9 positions matching TRBD1. The trim removed 1 base at V and 6 bases at J, leaving 6 bases unmatched. Germline V gene data show CDR1 as GTSNPN and CDR2 as SVGIG (reference sequence). The CDR3 spans 14 residues.

The J gene is TRBJ2-3, the V gene TRBV5-1, with a weak D call TRBD2 (7 bases). The CDR3 runs to 15 residues. Per the germline V gene, CDR1 is SGHRS and CDR2 is YFSETQ. V lost 7 bases to trimming and J lost 5 bases, with 20 bases between them. CDR3 loop: CASARGASLEDTQYF. The CDR3 bases are TGCGCCAGCGCCCGGGGGGCTTCATTGGAAGATACGCAGTATTTT. The entire variable domain, with the rest obtained from reference TRBV5-1 and TRBJ2-3, is as follows: KAGVTQTPRYLIKTRGQQVTLSCSPISGHRSVSWYQQTPGQGLQFLFEYFSETQRNKGNFPGRFSGRQFSNSRSEMNVSTLELGDSALYLCASARGASLEDTQYFGPGTRLTVL.

This clone has just a few counts. This rearrangement joins TRBV18 to TRBJ2-2; tentatively, D is TRBD1 (5 bases). V lost 3 bases and J lost 2, with 16 bases in between. Germline-derived CDR1 and CDR2 are KGHSH and LQKENI. The CDR3 loop spans 17 amino acids. The CDR3 is CASSPGVGRGNTGELFF. The CDR3 nucleotides read TGTGCCAGCTCACCTGGAGTTGGAAGGGGCAACACCGGGGAGCTGTTTTTT.

This clone is a singleton in its sample. The chain recombines TRBV2 with TRBJ2-5, with TRBD1 matching 8 bases. The germline gives CDR1 SNHLY, CDR2 FYNNEI. The trim removed 7 bases at V and 10 bases at J, leaving 14 bases unmatched. The length of the CDR3 is 14 residues. The chain's CDR3 is CASNGAGGNGDQYF. As DNA, the CDR3 is TGTGCCAGCAACGGGGCAGGGGGCAATGGGGACCAGTACTTC. Full variable domain (remainder filled in from reference TRBV2 and TRBJ2-5): EPEVTQTPSHQVTQMGQEVILRCVPISNHLYFYWYRQILGQKVEFLVSFYNNEISEKSEIFDDQFSVERPDGSNFTLKIRSTKLEDSAMYFCASNGAGGNGDQYFGPGTRLLVL.

The CDR3 DNA follows: TGTGCCAGTAGTACCAGGAGAAACACCATATATTTT. Translation: CASSTRRNTIYF. The V and J genes are TRBV19 and TRBJ1-3; D gene uncertain. Germline V gene lookup returns CDR1 LNHDA and CDR2 SQIVND (reference sequence). V was shortened by 4 bases and J by 5 bases, with 6 bases between the two germline ends. The CDR3 totals 12 residues. Full variable domain (missing parts from reference TRBV19 and TRBJ1-3): DGGITQSPKYLFRKEGQNVTLSCEQNLNHDAMYWYRQDPGQGLRLIYYSQIVNDFQKGDIAEGYSVSREKKESFPLTVTSAQKNPTAFYLCASSTRRNTIYFGEGSWLTVV.

The rearrangement uses TRBV12-3 or TRBV12-4 and TRBJ1-1; a weak D match, TRBD1 (6 bases). CDR3 length: 13 residues. V lost 5 bases, J lost 11 bases, and 18 bases lay in between. CDR3 residues: CASSGGGGFKAFF. CDR3 DNA sequence: TGTGCCAGCAGTGGGGGCGGGGGCTTTAAGGCTTTCTTT.

This chain uses TRBV15 with TRBJ2-5, with D possibly matching TRBD2 (5 bases). CDR1 LNHNV and CDR2 YYDKDF come from the germline V gene (reference sequence). V was trimmed by 3 bases and J by 4 bases, leaving 15 bases between them. The CDR3 sequence is 15 residues long. The CDR3 spells CATSSQATGIETQYF. CDR3 sequence (DNA): TGTGCCACCAGCAGCCAGGCCACCGGGATAGAGACCCAGTACTTC.